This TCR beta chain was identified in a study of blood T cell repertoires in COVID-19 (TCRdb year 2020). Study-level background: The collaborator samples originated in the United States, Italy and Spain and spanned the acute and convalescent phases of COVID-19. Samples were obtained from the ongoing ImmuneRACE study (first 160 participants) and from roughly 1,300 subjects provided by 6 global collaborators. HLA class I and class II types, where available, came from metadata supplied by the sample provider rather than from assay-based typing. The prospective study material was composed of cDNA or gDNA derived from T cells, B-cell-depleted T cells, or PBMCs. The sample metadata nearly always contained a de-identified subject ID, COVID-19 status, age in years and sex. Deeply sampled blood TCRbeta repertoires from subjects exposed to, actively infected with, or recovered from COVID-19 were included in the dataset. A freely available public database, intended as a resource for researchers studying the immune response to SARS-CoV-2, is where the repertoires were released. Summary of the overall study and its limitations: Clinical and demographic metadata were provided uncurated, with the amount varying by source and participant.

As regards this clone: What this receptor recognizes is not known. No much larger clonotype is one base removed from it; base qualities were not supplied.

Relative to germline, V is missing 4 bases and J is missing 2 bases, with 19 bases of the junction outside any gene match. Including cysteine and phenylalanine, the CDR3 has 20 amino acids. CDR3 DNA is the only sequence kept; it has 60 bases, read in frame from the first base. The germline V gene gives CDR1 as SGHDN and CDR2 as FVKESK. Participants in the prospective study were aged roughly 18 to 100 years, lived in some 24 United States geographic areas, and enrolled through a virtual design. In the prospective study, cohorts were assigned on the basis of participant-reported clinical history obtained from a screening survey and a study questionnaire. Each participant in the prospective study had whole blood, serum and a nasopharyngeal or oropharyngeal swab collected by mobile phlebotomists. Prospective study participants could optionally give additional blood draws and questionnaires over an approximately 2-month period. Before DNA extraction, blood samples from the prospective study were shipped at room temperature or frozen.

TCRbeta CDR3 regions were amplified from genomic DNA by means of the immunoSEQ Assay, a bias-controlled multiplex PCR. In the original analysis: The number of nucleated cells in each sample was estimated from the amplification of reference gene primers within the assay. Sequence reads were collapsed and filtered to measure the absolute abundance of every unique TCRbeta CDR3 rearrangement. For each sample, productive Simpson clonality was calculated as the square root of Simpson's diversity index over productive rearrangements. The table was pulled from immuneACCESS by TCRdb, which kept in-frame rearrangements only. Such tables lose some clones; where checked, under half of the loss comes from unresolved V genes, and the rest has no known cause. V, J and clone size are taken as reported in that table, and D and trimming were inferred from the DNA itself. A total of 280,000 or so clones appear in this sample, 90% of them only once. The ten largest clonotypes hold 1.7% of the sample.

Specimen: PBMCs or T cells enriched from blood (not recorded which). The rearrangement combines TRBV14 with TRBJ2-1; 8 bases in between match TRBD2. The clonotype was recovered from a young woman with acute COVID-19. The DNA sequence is TGTGCCAGCAGCCCAGGTCCTCAAACGCCTCTAGCGGGTCCCTACAATGAGCAGTTCTTC. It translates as CASSPGPQTPLAGPYNEQFF.